These 30 T cell receptor beta chains originate from one sample sequenced in a study of shared clonotypes between healthy human individuals. The assay was immunoSEQ multiplex PCR, and TCRdb's table has in-frame clones only and misses some. In the table there are some 600,000 clones, 90% to 97% of which are singletons. CD45RO negativity and positive selection for CCR7 defined naive CD8 cells, a population that excluded terminally differentiated effector memory CD45RA+ cells. Material: naive CD8+ T cells sorted from blood. The receptors come from a woman in her 30s in good health.

The rearrangement uses TRBV7-9 and TRBJ1-1; D uncertain. V was trimmed by 5 bases and J by 0 bases, leaving 10 bases between them. The CDR3 contains 14 residues. CDR1 SEHNR and CDR2 FQNEAQ come from the germline V gene (reference sequence). This CDR3 is CASSHQEVNTEAFF. Written as DNA, the CDR3 is TGTGCCAGCAGCCACCAGGAGGTGAACACTGAAGCTTTCTTT. Full variable domain (outside the CDR3, taken from reference TRBV7-9 and TRBJ1-1): DTGVSQNPRHKITKRGQNVTFRCDPISEHNRLYWYRQTLGQGPEFLTYFQNEAQLEKSRLLSDRFSAERPKGSFSTLEIQRTEQGDSAMYLCASSHQEVNTEAFFGQGTRLTVV.

V is TRBV28 and J is TRBJ2-5; a possible D gene is TRBD2 (6 bases). The CDR3 runs to 14 residues. Trimming removed 1 base at V and 2 bases at J, with 8 bases between. CDR1 and CDR2 (germline): MDHEN, SYDVKM. The CDR3 region is CASSLFGTQETQYF. As DNA, the CDR3 is TGTGCCAGCAGTTTATTTGGGACTCAAGAGACCCAGTACTTC.

The rearrangement joins TRBV15 to TRBJ1-2; D not certain. Trimming cost V 0 bases and J 2 bases, with 10 bases left between them. The germline gives CDR1 LNHNV, CDR2 YYDKDF (reference sequence). The CDR3 loop spans 15 amino acids. The CDR3 sequence: CATSRDPSRNYGYTF. The CDR3 nucleotides read TGTGCCACCAGCAGAGATCCCTCCAGAAACTATGGCTACACCTTC.

The chain couples TRBV28 to TRBJ2-1, with 10 bases matching TRBD2. CDR3 length: 14 amino acids. V lost 7 bases to trimming and J lost 2 bases; unmatched junction nucleotides: 2. CDR1 is MDHEN, CDR2 SYDVKM, per germline. DNA for the CDR3: TGTGCCAGCACCGGGACTAGCGCCTACAATGAGCAGTTCTTC. It codes for CASTGTSAYNEQFF.

The chain links TRBV27 to TRBJ2-2; 8 bases align to TRBD1. Germline-derived CDR1 and CDR2 are MNHEY and SMNVEV (reference sequence). The CDR3 totals 17 residues. V was clipped by 2 bases and J by 2 bases; unmatched bases: 7. The CDR3 loop reads CASSLVWGQENTGELFF. The CDR3 bases are TGTGCCAGCAGTTTAGTGTGGGGACAGGAAAACACCGGGGAGCTGTTTTTT.

The chain employs TRBV11-2 and TRBJ2-7; D unresolved. V lost 4 bases and J 2 bases, leaving 9 bases between the germline ends. The CDR3 is made up of 13 amino acids. Germline lookup yields CDR1 SGHAT and CDR2 FQNNGV. The CDR3 DNA reads TGTGCCAGCAGCTCCACAGCCACCTACGAGCAGTACTTC. This encodes CASSSTATYEQYF.

The genes are TRBV2 and TRBJ2-4, with 13 bases fitting TRBD2. Per germline, CDR1 SNHLY and CDR2 FYNNEI. V lost 6 bases and J lost 5; bases outside the gene matches: 4. This CDR3 is 15 amino acids long. CDR3 residues: CASRSGTSGENIQYF. In DNA form, the CDR3 reads TGTGCCAGCAGATCTGGGACTAGCGGGGAAAACATTCAGTACTTC.

Worth noting for this clone: Other DNA sequences in the same sample also yield this CDR3. In nucleotides, the CDR3 is TGTGCCAGCAAGGGCGGGACTGCCTACGAGCAGTACTTC. Translation gives CASKGGTAYEQYF. This chain uses TRBV27 with TRBJ2-7, with D possibly TRBD2 on 6 matching bases. CDR1 is MNHEY and CDR2 is SMNVEV in the germline V gene (reference sequence). V was trimmed by 7 bases and J by 2 bases, leaving 12 bases between them. CDR3 length: 13 amino acids.

The rearrangement uses TRBV11-2 and TRBJ1-6, with 7 positions matching TRBD1. The CDR3 loop spans 17 amino acids. V lost 6 bases to trimming and J lost 7 bases; unmatched junction nucleotides: 15. Per the germline V gene, CDR1 is SGHAT and CDR2 is FQNNGV. CDR3 protein: CASSSTGSGPGNSPLHF. The CDR3 region has the DNA TGTGCCAGCAGTTCGACAGGGTCGGGTCCAGGGAATTCACCCCTCCACTTT.

The rearrangement links TRBV6-1 to TRBJ1-2, with D uncertain. This CDR3 spans 15 amino acids. V shed 1 base and J shed 8 bases, with 17 bases lying between them. Germline CDR1 MNHNS, CDR2 SASEGT. The CDR3 region is CASSEGSEDYRGYTF. The CDR3 DNA sequence: TGTGCCAGCAGTGAAGGGTCTGAGGACTATCGGGGCTACACCTTC.

The V gene is TRBV7-8, the J gene TRBJ2-2; TRBD2 matches at 9 bases. The CDR3 totals 18 residues. After removal of 1 base from V and 4 bases from J, the junction contained 10 bases not matched to a gene. Germline V lookup: CDR1 SGHVS, CDR2 FQNEAQ. The CDR3 here is CASSLELTSGRGTGELFF. CDR3 nucleotide sequence: TGTGCCAGCAGCTTAGAGTTGACTAGCGGCCGGGGCACCGGGGAGCTGTTTTTT.

This rearrangement joins TRBV27 to TRBJ2-5; 9 bases line up with TRBD1. The J segment lost 5 bases and the V segment lost 2 bases, leaving 6 bases of the junction unmatched. This CDR3 is 15 amino acids long. CDR1 MNHEY and CDR2 SMNVEV come from the germline V gene (reference sequence). This chain's CDR3 is CASSLGGGTGETQYF. CDR3 in DNA: TGTGCCAGCAGTTTAGGGGGGGGGACAGGGGAGACCCAGTACTTC.

The chain links TRBV7-8 to TRBJ2-3; 12 nucleotides agree with TRBD2. Germline trimming cut 8 bases from V and 4 bases from J; bases unmatched to any gene: 7. The CDR3 has 15 amino acids. Germline assignment: CDR1 SGHVS and CDR2 FQNEAQ. CDR3: CASDLTSGRPDTQYF. In nucleotides, the CDR3 is TGTGCCAGCGATCTAACTAGCGGGAGGCCAGATACGCAGTATTTT.

The chain is built from TRBV10-2 and TRBJ2-3; TRBD2 aligns across 9 bases. V lost 2 bases, J lost 2 bases, and 2 bases stayed unmatched. CDR3 length: 15 residues. Germline CDR1 WSHSY, CDR2 SAAADI. This chain's CDR3 is CASSEAGGLTDTQYF. The CDR3, as DNA: TGCGCCAGCAGTGAGGCGGGAGGGCTCACAGATACGCAGTATTTT.

V and J are TRBV5-1 and TRBJ2-4; 10 bases fit TRBD1. V lost 3 bases to trimming and J lost 8 bases; unmatched junction nucleotides: 11. Germline values: CDR1 SGHRS, CDR2 YFSETQ. The CDR3 consists of 16 residues. CDR3 in DNA: TGCGCCAGCAGCTCGGCTCCGGGACAGGGGCGAGACATTCAGTACTTC. Translated, it gives CASSSAPGQGRDIQYF.

The gene calls are TRBV5-1 and TRBJ2-7; TRBD1 aligns across 7 bases. CDR3 size: 15 residues. V dropped 1 base and J dropped 1; count of bases not matched to a gene: 5. In germline, CDR1 is SGHRS, CDR2 YFSETQ. CDR3 residues: CASSLTGAKSYEQYF. The CDR3 region has the DNA TGCGCCAGCAGCTTGACAGGGGCAAAATCCTACGAGCAGTACTTC.

The J gene is TRBJ2-1, the V gene TRBV11-1; TRBD1 aligns across 8 bases. With 1 base clipped from V and 7 bases from J, the junction kept 6 bases outside the gene matches. Germline CDR1 reads SGHAT; CDR2 reads FQDESV (reference sequence). This CDR3 has 15 amino acids. CDR3 loop: CASSLGQGMGNEQFF. As DNA, the CDR3 is TGTGCCAGCAGCTTAGGACAGGGGATGGGTAATGAGCAGTTCTTC.

The V and J genes are TRBV7-9 and TRBJ1-5; unclear D gene. Trimming pared 0 bases from V and 2 bases from J, leaving 11 bases between. Germline V CDR1 and CDR2: SEHNR, FQNEAQ (reference sequence). There are 16 residues in the CDR3. The CDR3 region has the DNA TGTGCCAGCAGCTTAGCGCTGTTTTCGGGCAATCAGCCCCAGCATTTT. It specifies CASSLALFSGNQPQHF.

CDR3 in amino acids: CASSAETGSYTEAFF. The CDR3 coding sequence is TGTGCCAGCAGCGCGGAGACAGGGTCGTACACTGAAGCTTTCTTT. J is TRBJ1-1 and V is TRBV9, with 7 positions matching TRBD1. CDR3 size: 15 residues. Germline lookup yields CDR1 SGDLS and CDR2 YYNGEE. With V trimmed by 3 bases and J by 3 bases, 8 bases remained unmatched.

The rearrangement joins TRBV2 to TRBJ2-2, with a weak D call TRBD2 (5 bases). Trimming pared 2 bases from V and 7 bases from J, leaving 8 bases between. CDR3 length equals 13 residues. Germline-derived CDR1 and CDR2 are SNHLY and FYNNEI. The CDR3 sequence is CASSESAGGELFF. CDR3 bases: TGTGCCAGCAGTGAATCGGCGGGCGGGGAGCTGTTTTTT.

The genes are TRBV14 and TRBJ2-5, with D maybe TRBD2 (5 bases). This CDR3 comprises 12 residues. Trimming removed 4 bases from V and 7 bases from J, with 10 bases in between. CDR1 is SGHDN and CDR2 is FVKESK in the germline V gene. CDR3 sequence (DNA): TGTGCCAGCAGCCTGCCAGGAGGGACCCAGTACTTC. It yields the protein CASSLPGGTQYF.

The sample holds a few counts of this clone. The chain combines TRBV11-2 with TRBJ2-7; D not resolved. The CDR3 length is 14 residues. CDR1 SGHAT and CDR2 FQNNGV come from the germline V gene. V lost 4 bases to trimming and J lost 5 bases, with 15 bases between them. This CDR3 is CASSSTLESDEQYF. The CDR3 nucleotides are TGTGCCAGCAGCTCGACCCTAGAATCCGACGAGCAGTACTTC. The whole variable domain, remainder taken from reference TRBV11-2 and TRBJ2-7, is EAGVAQSPRYKIIEKRQSVAFWCNPISGHATLYWYQQILGQGPKLLIQFQNNGVVDDSQLPKDRFSAERLKGVDSTLKIQPAKLEDSAVYLCASSSTLESDEQYFGPGTRLTVT.

The chain joins TRBV19 to TRBJ1-4; the match to TRBD1 covers 12 bases. Germline loops: CDR1 LNHDA, CDR2 SQIVND (reference sequence). The CDR3 totals 13 residues. Germline trimming cut 9 bases from V and 7 bases from J; bases unmatched to any gene: 3. In DNA form, the CDR3 reads TGTGCCAGCAGGGACAGGGGGCTTGAAAAACTGTTTTTT. This gives the protein CASRDRGLEKLFF.

This chain joins TRBV4-1 and TRBJ2-7, with 9 bases identical to TRBD1. CDR3 length: 15 amino acids. The V segment lost 2 bases and the J segment 4 bases; nucleotides outside the gene matches: 6. CDR1 is MGHRA, CDR2 YSYEKL, per germline. The CDR3: CASSQTPGQGYEQYF. The CDR3 nucleotides are TGCGCCAGCAGCCAAACCCCGGGACAGGGTTACGAGCAGTACTTC.

CDR3 sequence: CASSLDIGGQGDSPLHF. The CDR3 DNA is TGTGCCAGCAGCTTAGATATCGGCGGACAGGGTGATTCACCCCTCCACTTT. This sequence joins TRBV7-2 and TRBJ1-6, with TRBD1 identical over 8 bases. J gave up 8 bases and V 1 base, and 10 bases lay outside the gene matches. The CDR3 is made up of 17 amino acids. CDR1 SGHTA and CDR2 FQGNSA come from the germline V gene.

V is TRBV4-1 and J is TRBJ2-1; 7 bases map to TRBD1. Germline V lookup: CDR1 MGHRA, CDR2 YSYEKL. V lost 0 bases and J lost 8; bases outside the gene matches: 10. CDR3 length: 16 amino acids. The CDR3 sequence is CASSQDYYRGGDEQFF. The CDR3 nucleotides are TGCGCCAGCAGCCAAGATTATTACAGGGGCGGTGATGAGCAGTTCTTC.

This chain links TRBV7-9 with TRBJ1-2; D is uncertain. V was shortened by 5 bases and J by 5 bases, with 12 bases between the two germline ends. This CDR3 contains 13 residues. From germline, CDR1 is SEHNR and CDR2 FQNEAQ (reference sequence). The CDR3 loop is CASSHDPDYGYTF. The CDR3 region has the DNA TGTGCCAGCAGCCACGACCCCGATTATGGCTACACCTTC.

The chain has TRBV30 and TRBJ2-7, with 8 positions matching TRBD2. Germline V gene lookup returns CDR1 GTSNPN and CDR2 SVGIG (reference sequence). This CDR3 is built from 14 residues. J gave up 5 bases and V 0 bases, and 6 bases lay outside the gene matches. The CDR3 DNA reads TGTGCCTGGAGTGTCGGGGCGGGAGGAGACGAGCAGTACTTC. Residues: CAWSVGAGGDEQYF.

Here the CDR3 reads CASSLEWGELFF. Written as DNA, the CDR3 is TGCGCCAGCAGCTTGGAGTGGGGGGAGCTGTTTTTT. This chain connects TRBV5-1 to TRBJ2-2; D is undetermined. V was cut by 0 bases and J by 8 bases, with 5 bases left in between. CDR3 size: 12 residues. CDR1 and CDR2 from the germline V gene are SGHRS and YFSETQ. The complete variable domain, with remaining parts taken from reference TRBV5-1 and TRBJ2-2, reads KAGVTQTPRYLIKTRGQQVTLSCSPISGHRSVSWYQQTPGQGLQFLFEYFSETQRNKGNFPGRFSGRQFSNSRSEMNVSTLELGDSALYLCASSLEWGELFFGEGSRLTVL.

V usage is TRBV28 and J usage is TRBJ1-5; D is unresolved. Per germline, CDR1 MDHEN and CDR2 SYDVKM. The CDR3 spans 16 residues. The V and J ends lost 4 bases and 0 bases respectively, with 13 bases between them. CDR3 sequence: CASSSGRIYSNQPQHF. The CDR3 bases are TGTGCCAGCAGTTCCGGGCGGATTTATAGCAATCAGCCCCAGCATTTT.